What follows is one T cell receptor (beta chain) and its context. Its antigen remains unknown. The CDR3 totals 13 residues. CDR1 is SQVTM, CDR2 ANQGSEA, per germline. The ends lost 5 bases at V and 6 bases at J; junction bases unmatched: 7. Here immunoSEQ multiplex PCR was the method, and the copy in TCRdb shows in-frame clones only, minus some. The data show 55,000 to 80,000 clones, 80% seen once. This specimen comes from a study of T cell repertoires and HLA-DP antigens. The chain is built from TRBV29-1 and TRBJ1-2; the match to TRBD1 covers 9 bases. The material sequenced was CD4+ T cells from PBMCs. The source of this sequence is a man in his sixties in good health and CMV-seronegative. CDR3 protein: CSVYLRDRDGYTF. In nucleotides, the CDR3 is TGCAGCGTTTATCTGAGGGACAGGGATGGCTACACCTTC.